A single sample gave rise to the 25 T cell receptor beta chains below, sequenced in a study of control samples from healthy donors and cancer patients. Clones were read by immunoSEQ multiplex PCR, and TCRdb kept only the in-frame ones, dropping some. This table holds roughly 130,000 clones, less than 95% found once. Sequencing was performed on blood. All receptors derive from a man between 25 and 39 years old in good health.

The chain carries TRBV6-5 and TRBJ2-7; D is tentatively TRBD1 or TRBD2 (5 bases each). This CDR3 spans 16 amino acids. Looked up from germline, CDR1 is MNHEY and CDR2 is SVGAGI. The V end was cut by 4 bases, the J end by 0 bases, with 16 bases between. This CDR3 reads CASSFSLEGRSYEQYF. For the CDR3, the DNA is TGTGCCAGCAGTTTTAGTTTAGAGGGACGCTCCTACGAGCAGTACTTC.

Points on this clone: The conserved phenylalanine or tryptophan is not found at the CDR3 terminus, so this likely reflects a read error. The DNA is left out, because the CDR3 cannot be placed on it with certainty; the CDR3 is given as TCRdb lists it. CDR3 sequence reads: CSARKRGS. The chain uses TRBV20-1 and TRBJ1-2; the table calls TRBD1, which could not be checked here. CDR1 is DFQATT and CDR2 is SNEGSKA in the germline V gene (reference sequence). The CDR3 numbers 8 amino acids, ends counted.

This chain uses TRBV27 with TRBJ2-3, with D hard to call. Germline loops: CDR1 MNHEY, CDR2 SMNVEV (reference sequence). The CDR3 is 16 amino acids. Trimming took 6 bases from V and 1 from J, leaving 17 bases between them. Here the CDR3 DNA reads TGTGCCAGCAGACGCGAAGGGTACTTAGGCACAGATACGCAGTATTTT. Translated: CASRREGYLGTDTQYF.

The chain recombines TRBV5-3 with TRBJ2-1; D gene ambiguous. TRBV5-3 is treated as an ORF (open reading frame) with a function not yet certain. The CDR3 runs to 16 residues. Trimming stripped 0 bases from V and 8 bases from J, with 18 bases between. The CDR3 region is CARSLGGTHICDEQFF. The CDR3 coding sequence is TGTGCCAGAAGCTTGGGGGGAACACACATTTGCGATGAGCAGTTCTTC.

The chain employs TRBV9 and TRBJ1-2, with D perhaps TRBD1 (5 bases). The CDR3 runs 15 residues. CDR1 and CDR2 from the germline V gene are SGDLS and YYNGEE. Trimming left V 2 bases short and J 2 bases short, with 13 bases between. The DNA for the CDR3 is TGTGCCAGCAGCGTGGGGAGGGGTAACAACTATGGCTACACCTTC. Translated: CASSVGRGNNYGYTF. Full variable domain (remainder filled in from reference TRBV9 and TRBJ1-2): DSGVTQTPKHLITATGQRVTLRCSPRSGDLSVYWYQQSLDQGLQFLIQYYNGEERAKGNILERFSAQQFPDLHSELNLSSLELGDSALYFCASSVGRGNNYGYTFGSGTRLTVV.

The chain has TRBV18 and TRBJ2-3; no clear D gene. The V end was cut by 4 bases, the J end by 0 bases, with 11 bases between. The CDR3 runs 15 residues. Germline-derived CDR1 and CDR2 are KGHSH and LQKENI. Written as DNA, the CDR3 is TGTGCCAGCTCACAAATAACCAGCAGCACAGATACGCAGTATTTT. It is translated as CASSQITSSTDTQYF.

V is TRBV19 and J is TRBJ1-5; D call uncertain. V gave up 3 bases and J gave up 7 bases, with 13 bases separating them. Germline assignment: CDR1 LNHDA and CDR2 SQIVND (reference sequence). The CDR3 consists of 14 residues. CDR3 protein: CASSMTLGGQPQHF. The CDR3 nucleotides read TGTGCCAGTAGTATGACCCTGGGCGGGCAGCCCCAGCATTTT.

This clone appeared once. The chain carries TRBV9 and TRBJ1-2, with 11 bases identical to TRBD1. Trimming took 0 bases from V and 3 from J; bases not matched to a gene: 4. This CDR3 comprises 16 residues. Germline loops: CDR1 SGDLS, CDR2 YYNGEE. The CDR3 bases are TGTGCCAGCAGCGTAGGTCGGACAGGGGGCGACTATGGCTACACCTTC. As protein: CASSVGRTGGDYGYTF.

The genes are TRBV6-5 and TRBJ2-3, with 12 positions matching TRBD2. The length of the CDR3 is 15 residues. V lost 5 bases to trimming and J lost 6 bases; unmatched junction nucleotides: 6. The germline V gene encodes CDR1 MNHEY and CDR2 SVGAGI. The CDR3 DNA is TGTGCCAGCAGTCCGACTAGCGGGGGTCAGGATACGCAGTATTTT. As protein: CASSPTSGGQDTQYF.

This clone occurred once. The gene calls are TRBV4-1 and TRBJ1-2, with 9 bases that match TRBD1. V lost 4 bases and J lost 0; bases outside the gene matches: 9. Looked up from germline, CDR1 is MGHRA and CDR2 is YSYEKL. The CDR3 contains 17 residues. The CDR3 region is CASSPDRGPLANYGYTF. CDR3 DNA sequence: TGCGCCAGCAGCCCGGACAGGGGACCCTTAGCTAACTATGGCTACACCTTC.

CDR3 DNA: TGTGCCAGCAGCCCTTGGACAGGGAACTATGGCTACACCTTC. It encodes CASSPWTGNYGYTF. The chain is built from TRBV5-4 and TRBJ1-2; 8 positions agree with TRBD1. Germline CDR1 SGHNT, CDR2 YYREEE (reference sequence). With V trimmed by 4 bases and J by 2 bases, 4 bases remained unmatched. The CDR3 length is 14 residues. The full variable domain, rest sourced from reference TRBV5-4 and TRBJ1-2, is ETGVTQSPTHLIKTRGQQVTLRCSSQSGHNTVSWYQQALGQGPQFIFQYYREEENGRGNFPPRFSGLQFPNYSSELNVNALELDDSALYLCASSPWTGNYGYTFGSGTRLTVV.

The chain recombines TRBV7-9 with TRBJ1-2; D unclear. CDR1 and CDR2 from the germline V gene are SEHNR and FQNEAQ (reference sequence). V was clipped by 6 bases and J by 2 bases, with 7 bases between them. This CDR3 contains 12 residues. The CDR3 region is CASRSGNYGYTF. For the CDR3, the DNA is TGTGCCAGCAGGAGCGGGAACTATGGCTACACCTTC.

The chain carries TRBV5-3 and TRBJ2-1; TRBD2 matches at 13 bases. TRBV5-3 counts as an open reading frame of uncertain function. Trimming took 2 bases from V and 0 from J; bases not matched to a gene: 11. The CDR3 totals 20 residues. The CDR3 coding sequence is TGTGCCAGAAGCTTAGGGAGGACTAGCGGGGGTTCGAGCTCCTACAATGAGCAGTTCTTC. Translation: CARSLGRTSGGSSSYNEQFF.

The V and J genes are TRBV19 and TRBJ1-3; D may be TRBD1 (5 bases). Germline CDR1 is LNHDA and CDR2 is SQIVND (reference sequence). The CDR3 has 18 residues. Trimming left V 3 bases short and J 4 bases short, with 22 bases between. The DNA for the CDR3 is TGTGCCAGTAGTATTCTCAGGGCGCGTGGGGATACGGGAAACACCATATATTTT. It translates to CASSILRARGDTGNTIYF.

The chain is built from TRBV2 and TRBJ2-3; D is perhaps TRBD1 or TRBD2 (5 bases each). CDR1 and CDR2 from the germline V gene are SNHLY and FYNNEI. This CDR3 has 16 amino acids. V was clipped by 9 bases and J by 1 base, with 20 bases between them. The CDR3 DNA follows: TGTGCCAGGGGCCGGGACCCGGAGACGGGCACAGATACGCAGTATTTT. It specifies CARGRDPETGTDTQYF.

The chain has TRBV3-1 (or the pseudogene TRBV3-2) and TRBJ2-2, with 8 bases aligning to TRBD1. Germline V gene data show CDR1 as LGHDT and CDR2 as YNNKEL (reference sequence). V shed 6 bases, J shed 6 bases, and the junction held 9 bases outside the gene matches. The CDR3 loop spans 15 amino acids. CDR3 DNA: TGTGCCAGCAGTCAGGGGGCCCTGGGAGCCGGGGAGCTGTTTTTT. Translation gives CASSQGALGAGELFF.

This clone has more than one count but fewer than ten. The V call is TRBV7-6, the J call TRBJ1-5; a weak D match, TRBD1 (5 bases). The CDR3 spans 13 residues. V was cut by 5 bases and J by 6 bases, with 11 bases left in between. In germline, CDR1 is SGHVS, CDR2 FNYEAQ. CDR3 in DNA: TGTGCCAGCAGCAAAAACGGGGCTCAGCCCCAGCATTTT. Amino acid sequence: CASSKNGAQPQHF.

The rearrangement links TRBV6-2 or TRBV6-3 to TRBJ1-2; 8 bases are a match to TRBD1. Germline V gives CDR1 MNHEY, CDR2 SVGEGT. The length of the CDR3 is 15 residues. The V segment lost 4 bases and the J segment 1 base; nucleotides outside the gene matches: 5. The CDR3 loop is CASSSRTGSNYGYTF. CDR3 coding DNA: TGTGCCAGCAGTTCAAGGACAGGGAGTAACTATGGCTACACCTTC.

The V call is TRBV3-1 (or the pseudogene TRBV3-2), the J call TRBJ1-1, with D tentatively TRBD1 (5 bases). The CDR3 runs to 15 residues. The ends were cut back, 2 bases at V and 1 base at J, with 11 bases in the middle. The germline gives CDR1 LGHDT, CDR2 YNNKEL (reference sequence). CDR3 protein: CASSQSGGGNTEAFF. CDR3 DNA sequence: TGTGCCAGCAGCCAATCGGGGGGTGGGAACACTGAAGCTTTCTTT.

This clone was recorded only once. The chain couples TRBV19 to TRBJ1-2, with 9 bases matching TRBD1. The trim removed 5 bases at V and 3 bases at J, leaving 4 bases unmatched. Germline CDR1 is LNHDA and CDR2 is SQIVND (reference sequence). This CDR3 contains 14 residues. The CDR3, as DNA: TGTGCCAGTAGTGAACAGGGGGCCTACTATGGCTACACCTTC. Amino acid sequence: CASSEQGAYYGYTF.

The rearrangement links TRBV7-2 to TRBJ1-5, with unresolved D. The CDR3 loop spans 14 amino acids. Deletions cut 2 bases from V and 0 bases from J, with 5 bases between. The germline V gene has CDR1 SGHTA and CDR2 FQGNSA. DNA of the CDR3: TGTGCCAGCAGCTTAAAAACTAGCAATCAGCCCCAGCATTTT. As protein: CASSLKTSNQPQHF.

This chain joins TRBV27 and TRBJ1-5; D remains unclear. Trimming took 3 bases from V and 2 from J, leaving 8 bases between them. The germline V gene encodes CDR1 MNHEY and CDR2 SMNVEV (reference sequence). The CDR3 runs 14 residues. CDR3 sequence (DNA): TGTGCCAGCAGTTTTCGGGTTGGCAATCAGCCCCAGCATTTT. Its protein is CASSFRVGNQPQHF.

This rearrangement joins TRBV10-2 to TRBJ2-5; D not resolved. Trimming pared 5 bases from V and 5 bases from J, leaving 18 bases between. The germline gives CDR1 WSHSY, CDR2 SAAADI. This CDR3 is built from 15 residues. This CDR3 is CASSPQVPRMETQYF. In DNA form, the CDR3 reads TGCGCCAGCAGTCCCCAGGTCCCCCGGATGGAGACCCAGTACTTC.

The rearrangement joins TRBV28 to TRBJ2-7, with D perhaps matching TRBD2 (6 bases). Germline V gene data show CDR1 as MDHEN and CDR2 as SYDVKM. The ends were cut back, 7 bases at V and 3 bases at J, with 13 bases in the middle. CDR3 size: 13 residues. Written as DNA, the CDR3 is TGTGCCAGCACCACCCGGGGAGGCTACGAGCAGTACTTC. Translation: CASTTRGGYEQYF.

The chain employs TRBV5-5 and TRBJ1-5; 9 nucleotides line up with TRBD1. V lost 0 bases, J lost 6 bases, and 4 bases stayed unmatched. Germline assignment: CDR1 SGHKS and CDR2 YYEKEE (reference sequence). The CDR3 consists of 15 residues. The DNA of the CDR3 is TGTGCCAGCAGCTTGGGCGGGACAGGGACTCAGCCCCAGCATTTT. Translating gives CASSLGGTGTQPQHF.